This paragraph covers one T cell receptor (beta chain) sequence. The antigen is undetermined. One junction end disagrees with the germline gene, perhaps due to a read error. The entry originates in a study of response to subunit inactivated influenza vaccine. Whole-study findings and limits: Authors suggested few new T cells are recruited by each seasonal influenza vaccination.

The CDR3 spans 15 residues. Each CDR3 protein gets one entry after TCRdb re-called the RT-PCR reads with MiXCR. The sample holds hundreds of thousands of distinct CDR3 sequences, approximately 15% seen once. This specimen was PBMCs from blood, taken 14 days before vaccination. This rearrangement joins TRBV12-3 or TRBV12-4 to TRBJ1-4, with D possibly being TRBD1 (6 bases). The clonotype comes from a man over 45 who received an inactivated influenza vaccine. This CDR3 is CASSRIGGSNEKLFF. The CDR3 DNA reads as TGTGCCAGCAGCAGAATAGGGGGTTCTAACGAAAAACTGTTTTTT.